This is a list of T cell receptor beta chains from one sample in a study of T cell responses to AZD1222 COVID-19 vaccine. The table came from immunoSEQ multiplex PCR; TCRdb's copy has only in-frame clones and leaves some out. The table lists 150,000 to 180,000 clones, around 90% of them singletons. The sample was peripheral blood, taken on day 0 of AZD1222 vaccination. The receptors derive from an adult in good health. CDR3s include the opening cysteine and the closing phenylalanine or tryptophan. D genes are given only for firm matches. Size tells how often a clone was seen (once, few, many) or the class of an expanded clone, and some rows leave it out.

clone_size	cdr3_length	v_call	j_call	d_call	cdr3_aa	cdr3_nt
NA	14	TRBV7-9	TRBJ2-7	NA	CASSLGSNAYEQYF	TGTGCCAGCAGCTTAGGCAGCAACGCCTACGAGCAGTACTTC
NA	19	TRBV21-1	TRBJ1-5	NA	CASSKEPDKPVYSNQPQHF	TGTGCCAGCAGCAAAGAACCTGACAAACCAGTTTATAGCAATCAGCCCCAGCATTTT
NA	15	TRBV4-3	TRBJ2-5	NA	CASSQPGRGPETQYF	TGCGCCAGCAGCCAACCAGGAAGGGGCCCAGAGACCCAGTACTTC
NA	16	TRBV27	TRBJ2-2	TRBD2	CASSLGLAGWAGELFF	TGTGCCAGCAGTTTGGGGTTAGCGGGATGGGCCGGGGAGCTGTTTTTT
NA	14	TRBV24-1	TRBJ2-2	NA	CATSDLWQAGELFF	TGTGCCACCAGTGATTTGTGGCAGGCCGGGGAGCTGTTTTTT
NA	13	TRBV6-5	TRBJ1-1	NA	CASILGGYTEAFF	TGTGCCAGCATTCTCGGGGGCTACACTGAAGCTTTCTTT
NA	17	TRBV7-3	TRBJ2-5	TRBD2	CASSLNPHSGGGETQYF	TGTGCCAGCAGCTTAAACCCCCATAGCGGGGGCGGAGAGACCCAGTACTTC
NA	14	TRBV19	TRBJ2-2	TRBD1	CASSTTGEVGELFF	TGTGCCAGTAGTACAACAGGGGAAGTCGGGGAGCTGTTTTTT
once	11	TRBV6-5	TRBJ2-7	NA	CASSSTSEQYF	TGTGCCAGCAGTTCAACGAGCGAGCAGTACTTC
NA	19	TRBV6-2/TRBV6-3	TRBJ2-7	TRBD1	CASSYSLTFEGASSYEQYF	TGTGCCAGCAGTTACTCCCTGACTTTTGAGGGGGCGAGCTCCTACGAGCAGTACTTC
NA	16	TRBV29-1	TRBJ2-3	TRBD2	CSVVGTSGGDTDTQYF	TGCAGCGTTGTTGGGACTAGCGGGGGGGACACAGATACGCAGTATTTT
once	15	TRBV25-1	TRBJ2-1	NA	CASSPGLITANEQFF	TGTGCCAGCAGTCCGGGACTCATCACGGCCAATGAGCAGTTCTTC
NA	13	TRBV28	TRBJ1-1	NA	CASSLSSPPRSVF	TGTGCCAGCAGTTTATCATCCCCTCCGCGGTCGGTCTTT
NA	15	TRBV18	TRBJ1-2	NA	CASSPPSVPGYGYTF	TGTGCCAGCTCACCACCTTCGGTCCCGGGGTATGGCTACACCTTC
NA	18	TRBV19	TRBJ2-7	TRBD2	CASQTSGTSGSGGYEQYF	TGTGCCAGTCAGACTTCCGGGACTAGCGGGTCCGGCGGTTACGAGCAGTACTTC
NA	14	TRBV3-1/TRBV3-2	TRBJ1-2	NA	CASSQTATNYGYTF	TGTGCCAGCAGCCAGACAGCCACTAACTATGGCTACACCTTC
NA	12	TRBV29-1	TRBJ1-1	NA	CGAGTMNTEAFF	TGCGGTGCGGGGACGATGAACACTGAAGCTTTCTTT
NA	13	TRBV13	TRBJ2-3	NA	CASSPATADTQYF	TGTGCCAGCAGCCCCGCTACGGCAGATACGCAGTATTTT
NA	16	TRBV7-8	TRBJ1-2	NA	CASSLGLAGANYGYTF	TGTGCCAGCAGCTTAGGATTGGCCGGTGCTAACTATGGCTACACCTTC
few	16	TRBV19	TRBJ2-7	NA	CASSIAGQESSYEQYF	TGTGCCAGTAGTATAGCCGGGCAGGAGAGCTCCTACGAGCAGTACTTC
NA	15	TRBV7-2	TRBJ2-1	TRBD2	CASTLAGNSYNEQFF	TGTGCCAGCACCCTAGCGGGCAACTCCTACAATGAGCAGTTCTTC
few	17	TRBV5-1	TRBJ2-6	TRBD1	CASSPGTGGSGANVLTF	TGCGCCAGCAGCCCGGGGACAGGGGGATCTGGGGCCAACGTCCTGACTTTC
NA	15	TRBV9	TRBJ1-1	NA	CASSNTTAMNTEAFF	TGTGCCAGCAGCAATACGACGGCCATGAACACTGAAGCTTTCTTT
NA	16	TRBV5-1	TRBJ2-3	TRBD2	CASSSRTSGGTDTQYF	TGCGCCAGCAGCTCCCGGACTAGCGGGGGCACAGATACGCAGTATTTT
NA	14	TRBV11-2	TRBJ1-4	TRBD1	CASSLTGSLEKLFF	TGTGCCAGCAGCCTGACAGGGTCATTAGAAAAACTGTTTTTT
NA	15	TRBV6-5	TRBJ1-2	TRBD1	CASTPSTGQVSGYTF	TGTGCCAGCACCCCGAGCACGGGACAGGTCTCCGGCTACACCTTC
NA	14	TRBV7-9	TRBJ2-6	NA	CASSRYSGANVLTF	TGTGCCAGCAGTCGGTATTCTGGGGCCAACGTCCTGACTTTC
NA	13	TRBV18	TRBJ2-5	NA	CASSPSTAETQYF	TGTGCCAGCTCACCAAGTACGGCGGAGACCCAGTACTTC
NA	15	TRBV7-2	TRBJ1-5	NA	CASSLGAEGSQPQHF	TGTGCCAGCAGCCTGGGGGCAGAGGGATCTCAGCCCCAGCATTTT
NA	11	TRBV6-2/TRBV6-3	TRBJ1-2	NA	CASSAAYGYTF	TGTGCCAGCAGTGCGGCCTATGGCTACACCTTC
NA	15	TRBV4-3	TRBJ2-3	NA	CASSQEVLAPDTQYF	TGCGCCAGCAGCCAAGAGGTGCTAGCCCCAGATACGCAGTATTTT
NA	14	TRBV4-2	TRBJ1-2	NA	CASSQDKDLSGYTF	TGTGCCAGCAGCCAAGACAAGGACCTCTCTGGCTACACCTTC
NA	15	TRBV19	TRBJ1-2	NA	CASSIGQAANYGYTF	TGTGCCAGTAGTATCGGGCAGGCCGCTAACTATGGCTACACCTTC
NA	12	TRBV2	TRBJ1-1	TRBD1	CASNLGQGRAFF	TGTGCCAGCAACCTCGGACAGGGGAGAGCTTTCTTT
NA	15	TRBV7-9	TRBJ1-2	TRBD1	CASSPGTGGNYGYTF	TGTGCCAGCAGCCCAGGGACAGGGGGCAACTATGGCTACACCTTC